This T cell receptor beta chain was recorded in a study of CD8+ T cells in alopecia areata. About the research overall: Tofacitinib exposure lasted 6 to 18 months, followed by 6 months off drug.

In each case, RNA was isolated and then reverse transcribed into cDNA as the sequencing template. The data were produced by immunoSEQ multiplex PCR, yet TCRdb's version contains in-frame clones alone and is incomplete. The table lists about 200,000 clones, approximately 61% of them singletons. This CDR3 has 17 amino acids. Per germline, CDR1 LNHNV and CDR2 YYDKDF (reference sequence). The V gene end was trimmed by 2 bases and the J gene end by 4 bases; junction bases not matched to a gene: 7. Notes on the study in general: For lesional scalp, especially alopecia totalis/universalis, clonality was higher than in normal scalp.

Remarks on this clone: The antigen remains undetermined.

The clonotype was recovered from a human donor with alopecia areata. This sample comprised CD4+ T cells sorted from blood, obtained at week 0. The genes are TRBV15 and TRBJ2-1; 11 bases map to TRBD2. The CDR3 bases are TGTGCCACCAGCAGACCGCGGGGACTAGCGGCGTACAATGAGCAGTTCTTC. This gives the protein CATSRPRGLAAYNEQFF.